This T cell receptor (beta chain) stems from a study of cytomegalovirus exposure and HLA in healthy donors. General study findings and limits: Clonal expansion, a later analysis showed, was greater in HLA-associated TCR beta chains than in equally common others. In a later analysis, the majority of CMV-associated beta chains seemingly showed HLA restriction.

The trim removed 3 bases at V and 6 bases at J, leaving 5 bases unmatched. This CDR3 is built from 15 residues. The germline V gene encodes CDR1 SGHTA and CDR2 FQGNSA. Worth noting for this clone: As yet, its antigen is unknown.

60 Vbeta and 13 Jbeta primers were used in PCR. Data came from immunoSEQ multiplex PCR; TCRdb stores just in-frame clones and leaves some out. The sample records fewer than 200,000 clones, 70% to 80% being singletons. The chain couples TRBV7-2 to TRBJ2-1; 10 bases map to TRBD2. The sample was PBMCs. This sequence was found in a woman in her fifties or sixties in good health and CMV-seronegative. CDR3 region: CASSFKREGANEQFF. In nucleotides, the CDR3 is TGTGCCAGCAGCTTCAAGCGGGAGGGCGCCAATGAGCAGTTCTTC.